This entry describes one T cell receptor (beta chain). No antigen is known for it. This record comes from a study of T cells in Graves' hyperthyroidism and ophthalmopathy. CDR3 length: 15 amino acids. V lost 5 bases to trimming and J lost 6 bases; unmatched junction nucleotides: 11. Whole-study results and caveats: Progression to ophthalmopathy was predicted a median of roughly 6.5 months early. Most thyroid-expanded clonotypes above 0.001 were also found in blood.

The source material, RNA transcripts, was used to amplify TCR beta CDR3 regions. The HTBI primer set drove a first-round RT-PCR of the TCR CDR3. TCRdb re-derived calls from the multiplex PCR reads in MiXCR, one entry per CDR3 protein. There are about 520,000 distinct CDR3 sequences in the sample; approximately 25% occur only once, and approximately 10% lies in the top ten. V usage is TRBV12-3 or TRBV12-4 and J usage is TRBJ1-2, with 8 bases fitting TRBD1. The sequencing input was blood. This TCR was sampled from a young woman with Graves' ophthalmopathy. The CDR3 nucleotides are TGTGCCAGCAGTGAGCTCAGGGGGCTCGGCGATGGCTACACCTTC. This sequence encodes CASSELRGLGDGYTF.